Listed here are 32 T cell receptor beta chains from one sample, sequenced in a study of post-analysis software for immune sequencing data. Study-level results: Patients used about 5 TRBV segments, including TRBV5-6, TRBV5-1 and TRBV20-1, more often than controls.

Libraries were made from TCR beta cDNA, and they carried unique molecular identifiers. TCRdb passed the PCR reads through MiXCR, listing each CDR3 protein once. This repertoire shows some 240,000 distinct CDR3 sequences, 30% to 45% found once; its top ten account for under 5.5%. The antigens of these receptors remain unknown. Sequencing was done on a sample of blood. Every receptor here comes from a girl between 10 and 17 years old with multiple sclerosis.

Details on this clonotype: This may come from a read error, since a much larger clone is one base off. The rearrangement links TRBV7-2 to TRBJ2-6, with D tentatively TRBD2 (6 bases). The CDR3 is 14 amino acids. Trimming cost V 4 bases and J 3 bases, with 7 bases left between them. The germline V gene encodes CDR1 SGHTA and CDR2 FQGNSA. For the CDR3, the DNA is TGTGCCAGCAGCTGGGACTTTGGGGCCAACGTCCTGACTTTC. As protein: CASSWDFGANVLTF.

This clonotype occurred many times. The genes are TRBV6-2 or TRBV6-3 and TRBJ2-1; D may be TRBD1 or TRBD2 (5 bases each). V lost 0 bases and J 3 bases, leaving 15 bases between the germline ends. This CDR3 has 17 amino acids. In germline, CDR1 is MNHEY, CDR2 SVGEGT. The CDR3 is CASSYSWGKPDYNEQFF. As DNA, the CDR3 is TGTGCCAGCAGTTACTCGTGGGGGAAGCCGGACTACAATGAGCAGTTCTTC.

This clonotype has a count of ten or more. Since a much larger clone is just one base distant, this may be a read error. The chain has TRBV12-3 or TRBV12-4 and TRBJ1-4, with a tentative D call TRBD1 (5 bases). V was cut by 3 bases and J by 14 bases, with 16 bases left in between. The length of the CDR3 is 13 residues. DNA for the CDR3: TGTGCCAGCAGTTTGGGGACCTGCTTGGGTCTGTTTTTT. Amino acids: CASSLGTCLGLFF.

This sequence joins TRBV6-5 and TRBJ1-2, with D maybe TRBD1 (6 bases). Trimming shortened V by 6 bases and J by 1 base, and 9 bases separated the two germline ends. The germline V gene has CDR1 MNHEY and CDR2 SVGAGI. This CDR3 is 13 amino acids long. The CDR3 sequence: CASRTDSNYGYTF. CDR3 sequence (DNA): TGTGCCAGCAGAACGGACAGTAACTATGGCTACACCTTC.

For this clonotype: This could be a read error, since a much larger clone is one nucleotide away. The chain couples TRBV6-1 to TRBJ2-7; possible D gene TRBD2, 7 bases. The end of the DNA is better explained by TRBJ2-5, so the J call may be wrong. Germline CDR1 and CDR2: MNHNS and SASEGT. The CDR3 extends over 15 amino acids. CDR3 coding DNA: TGTGCCAGCAGCGATGGGGCGGAGGGGGGGGAGACCCAGTACTTC. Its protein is CASSDGAEGGETQYF.

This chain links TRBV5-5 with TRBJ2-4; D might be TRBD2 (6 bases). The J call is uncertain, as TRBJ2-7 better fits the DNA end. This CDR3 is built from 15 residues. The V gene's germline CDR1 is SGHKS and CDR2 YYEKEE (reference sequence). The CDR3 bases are TGTGCCAGCAGCTTGATCGGGAGCAGCCCCTACGAGCAGTACTTC. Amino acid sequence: CASSLIGSSPYEQYF.

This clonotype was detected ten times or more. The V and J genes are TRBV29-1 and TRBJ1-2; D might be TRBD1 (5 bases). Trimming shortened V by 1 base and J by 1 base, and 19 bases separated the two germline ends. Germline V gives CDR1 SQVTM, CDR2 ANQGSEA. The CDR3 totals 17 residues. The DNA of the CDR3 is TGCAGCGTTGAAGCTGGGTACAGGCGCACTTATAACTATGGCTACACCTTC. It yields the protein CSVEAGYRRTYNYGYTF.

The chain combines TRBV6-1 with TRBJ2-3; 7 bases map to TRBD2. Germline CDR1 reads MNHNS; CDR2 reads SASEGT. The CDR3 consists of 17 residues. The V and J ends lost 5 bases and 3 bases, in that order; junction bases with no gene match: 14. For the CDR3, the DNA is TGTGCCAGCAGTCCCATCCAGACTAGCCCCGGGACAGATACGCAGTATTTT. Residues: CASSPIQTSPGTDTQYF.

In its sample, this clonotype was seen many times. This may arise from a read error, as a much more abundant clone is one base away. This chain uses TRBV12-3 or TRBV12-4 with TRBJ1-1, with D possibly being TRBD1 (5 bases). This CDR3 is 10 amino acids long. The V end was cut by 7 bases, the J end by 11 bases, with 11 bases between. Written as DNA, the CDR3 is TGTGCCAGCATCGGGGGAAGGGCTTTCTTT. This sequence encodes CASIGGRAFF.

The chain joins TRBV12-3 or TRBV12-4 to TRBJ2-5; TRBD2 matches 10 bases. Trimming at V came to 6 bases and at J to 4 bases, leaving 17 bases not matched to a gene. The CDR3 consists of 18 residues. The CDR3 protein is CASSLWFPWLAGAETQYF. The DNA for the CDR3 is TGTGCCAGCAGCCTGTGGTTTCCGTGGCTAGCGGGAGCAGAGACCCAGTACTTC.

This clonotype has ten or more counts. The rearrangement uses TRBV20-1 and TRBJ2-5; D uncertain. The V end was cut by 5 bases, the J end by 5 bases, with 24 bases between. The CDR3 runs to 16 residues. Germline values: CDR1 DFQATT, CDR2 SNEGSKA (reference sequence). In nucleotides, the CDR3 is TGCAGTGCTCGTCCACCGGACGGAAGTTTGTGGGAGACCCAGTACTTC. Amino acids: CSARPPDGSLWETQYF.

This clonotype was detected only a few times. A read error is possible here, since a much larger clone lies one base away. The chain's CDR3 is CSVEEVPRYGYTF. The CDR3 DNA reads TGCAGCGTTGAGGAAGTGCCGCGCTATGGCTACACCTTC. The chain combines TRBV29-1 with TRBJ1-2; D gene uncertain. CDR3 length: 13 amino acids. From germline, CDR1 is SQVTM and CDR2 ANQGSEA. The V and J ends lost 3 bases and 4 bases respectively, with 12 bases between them.

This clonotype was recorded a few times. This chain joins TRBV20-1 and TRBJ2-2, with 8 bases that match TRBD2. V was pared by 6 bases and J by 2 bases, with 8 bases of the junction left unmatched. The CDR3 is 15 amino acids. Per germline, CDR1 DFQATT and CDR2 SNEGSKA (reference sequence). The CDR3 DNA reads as TGCAGTGCCCTCCGGGGGGGCCGTAACACCGGGGAGCTGTTTTTT. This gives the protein CSALRGGRNTGELFF.

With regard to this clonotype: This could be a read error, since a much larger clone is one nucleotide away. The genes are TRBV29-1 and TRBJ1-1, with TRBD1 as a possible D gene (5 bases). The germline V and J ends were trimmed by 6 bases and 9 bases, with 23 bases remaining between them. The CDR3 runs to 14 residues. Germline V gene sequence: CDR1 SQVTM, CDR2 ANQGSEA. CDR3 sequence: CSVRRESGGAKAFF. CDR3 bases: TGCAGCGTGAGAAGAGAGAGTGGGGGTGCTAAAGCTTTCTTT. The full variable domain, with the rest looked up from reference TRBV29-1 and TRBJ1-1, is SAVISQKPSRDICQRGTSLTIQCQVDSQVTMMFWYRQQPGQSLTLIATANQGSEATYESGFVIDKFPISRPNLTFSTLTVSNMSPEDSSIYLCSVRRESGGAKAFFGQGTRLTVV.

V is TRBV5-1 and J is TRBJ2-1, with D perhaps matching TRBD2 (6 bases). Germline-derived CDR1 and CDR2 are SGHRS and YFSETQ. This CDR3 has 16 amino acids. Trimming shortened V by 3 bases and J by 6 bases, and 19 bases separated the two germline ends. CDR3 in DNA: TGCGCCAGCAGCTCGGCCGTCGGCGGGGACCGCAATGAGCAGTTCTTC. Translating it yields CASSSAVGGDRNEQFF.

CDR3 in DNA: TGTGCCAGCAGTTCCGAGGCGGGGACTTGGAACATTCAGTACTTC. The encoded protein is CASSSEAGTWNIQYF. The rearrangement uses TRBV27 and TRBJ2-4; possibly TRBD2 for D (6 bases). CDR1 and CDR2 from the germline V gene are MNHEY and SMNVEV (reference sequence). V was shortened by 4 bases and J by 7 bases, with 17 bases between the two germline ends. The CDR3 has 15 residues.

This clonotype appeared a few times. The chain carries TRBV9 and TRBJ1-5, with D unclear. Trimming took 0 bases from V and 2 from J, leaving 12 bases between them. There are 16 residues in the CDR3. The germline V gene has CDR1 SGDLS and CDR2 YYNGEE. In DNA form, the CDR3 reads TGTGCCAGCAGCGTAGGAATAGGAGGCGGCAATCAGCCCCAGCATTTT. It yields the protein CASSVGIGGGNQPQHF.

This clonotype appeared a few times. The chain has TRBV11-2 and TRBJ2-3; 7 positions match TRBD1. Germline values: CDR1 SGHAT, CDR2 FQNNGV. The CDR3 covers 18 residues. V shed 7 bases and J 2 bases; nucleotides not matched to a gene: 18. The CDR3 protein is CASIPRDSQHSFTDTQYF. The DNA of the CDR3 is TGTGCCAGCATCCCCCGGGACAGCCAACACTCATTCACAGATACGCAGTATTTT.

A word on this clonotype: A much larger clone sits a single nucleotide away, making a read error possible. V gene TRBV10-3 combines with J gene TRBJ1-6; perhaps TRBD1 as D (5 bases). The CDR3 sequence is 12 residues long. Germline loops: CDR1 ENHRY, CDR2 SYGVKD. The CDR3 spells CAISESQGPPHF. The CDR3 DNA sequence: TGTGCCATCAGTGAGTCGCAGGGACCCCCCCACTTT.

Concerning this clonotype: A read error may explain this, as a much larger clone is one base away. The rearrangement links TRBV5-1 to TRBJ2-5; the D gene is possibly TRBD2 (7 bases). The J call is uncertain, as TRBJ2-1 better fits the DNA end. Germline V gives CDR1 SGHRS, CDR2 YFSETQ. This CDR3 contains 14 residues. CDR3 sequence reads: CASRAGHSQETQFF. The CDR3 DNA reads TGCGCCAGCAGAGCGGGACATAGTCAAGAGACCCAGTTCTTC.

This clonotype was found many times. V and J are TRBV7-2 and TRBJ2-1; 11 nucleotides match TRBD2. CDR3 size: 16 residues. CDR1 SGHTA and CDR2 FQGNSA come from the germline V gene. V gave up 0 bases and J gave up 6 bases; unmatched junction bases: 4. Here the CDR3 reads CASSLASSGRFNEQFF. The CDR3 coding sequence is TGTGCCAGCAGCTTAGCATCTAGCGGGAGGTTCAATGAGCAGTTCTTC.

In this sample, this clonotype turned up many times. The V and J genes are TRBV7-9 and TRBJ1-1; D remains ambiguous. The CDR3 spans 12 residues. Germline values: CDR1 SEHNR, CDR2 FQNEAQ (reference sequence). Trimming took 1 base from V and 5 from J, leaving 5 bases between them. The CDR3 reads CASSLDGTEAFF. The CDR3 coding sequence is TGTGCCAGCAGCTTAGATGGGACTGAAGCTTTCTTT.

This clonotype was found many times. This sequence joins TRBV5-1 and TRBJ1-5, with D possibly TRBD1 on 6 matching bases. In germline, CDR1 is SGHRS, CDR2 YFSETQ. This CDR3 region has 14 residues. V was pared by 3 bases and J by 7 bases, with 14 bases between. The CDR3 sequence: CASSSTGPGQPQHF. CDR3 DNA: TGCGCCAGCAGCTCCACAGGGCCAGGCCAGCCCCAGCATTTT.

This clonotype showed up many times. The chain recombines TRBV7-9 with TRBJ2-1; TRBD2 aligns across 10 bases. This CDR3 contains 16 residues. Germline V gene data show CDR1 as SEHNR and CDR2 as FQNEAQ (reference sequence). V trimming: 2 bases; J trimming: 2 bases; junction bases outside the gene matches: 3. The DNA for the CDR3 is TGTGCCAGCAGCTTACTCAGCGGGGGGGCCTACAATGAGCAGTTCTTC. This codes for CASSLLSGGAYNEQFF.

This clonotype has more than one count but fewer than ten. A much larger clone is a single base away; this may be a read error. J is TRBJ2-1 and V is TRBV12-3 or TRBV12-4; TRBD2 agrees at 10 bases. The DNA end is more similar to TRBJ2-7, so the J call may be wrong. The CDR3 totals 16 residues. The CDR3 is CASSYLAGEVYNEQYF. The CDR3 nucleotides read TGTGCCAGCAGTTATCTAGCGGGAGAGGTCTACAATGAGCAGTACTTC.

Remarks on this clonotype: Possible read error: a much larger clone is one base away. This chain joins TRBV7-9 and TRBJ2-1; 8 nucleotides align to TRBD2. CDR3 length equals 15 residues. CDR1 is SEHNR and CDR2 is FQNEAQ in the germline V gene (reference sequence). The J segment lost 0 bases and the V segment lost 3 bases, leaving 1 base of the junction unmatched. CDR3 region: CASSLSGGSYNEQFF. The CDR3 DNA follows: TGTGCCAGCAGCTTGAGCGGGGGCTCCTACAATGAGCAGTTCTTC. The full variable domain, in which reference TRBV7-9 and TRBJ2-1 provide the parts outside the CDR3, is DTGVSQNPRHKITKRGQNVTFRCDPISEHNRLYWYRQTLGQGPEFLTYFQNEAQLEKSRLLSDRFSAERPKGSFSTLEIQRTEQGDSAMYLCASSLSGGSYNEQFFGPGTRLTVL.

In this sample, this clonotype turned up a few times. The DNA for the CDR3 is TGTGCCAGCAGCCCTAGGGGGGGCCGGGACAGGAAAAGTTCACCCCTCCACTTT. Encoded protein: CASSPRGGRDRKSSPLHF. The chain employs TRBV27 and TRBJ1-6; 8 bases are a match to TRBD1. CDR1 is MNHEY and CDR2 is SMNVEV in the germline V gene (reference sequence). Trimming at V came to 6 bases and at J to 9 bases, leaving 19 bases not matched to a gene. This CDR3 is built from 18 residues.

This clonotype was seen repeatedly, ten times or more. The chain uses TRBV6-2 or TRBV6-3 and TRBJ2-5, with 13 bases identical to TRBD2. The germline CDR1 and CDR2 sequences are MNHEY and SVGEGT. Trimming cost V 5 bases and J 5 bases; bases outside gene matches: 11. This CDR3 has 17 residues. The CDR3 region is CASSGTSGGAPWETQYF. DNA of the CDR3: TGTGCCAGCAGTGGAACTAGCGGGGGGGCCCCCTGGGAGACCCAGTACTTC.

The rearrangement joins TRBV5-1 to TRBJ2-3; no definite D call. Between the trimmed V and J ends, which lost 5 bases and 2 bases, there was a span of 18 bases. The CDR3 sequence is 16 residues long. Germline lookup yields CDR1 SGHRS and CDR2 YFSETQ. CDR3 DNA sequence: TGCGCCAGCAGGTCTTCGGCTGGCCTATACACAGATACGCAGTATTTT. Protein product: CASRSSAGLYTDTQYF.

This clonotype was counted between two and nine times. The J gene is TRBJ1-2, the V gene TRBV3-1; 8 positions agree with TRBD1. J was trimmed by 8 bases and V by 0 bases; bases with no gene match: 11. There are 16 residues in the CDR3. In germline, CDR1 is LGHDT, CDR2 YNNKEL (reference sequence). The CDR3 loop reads CASSQDKGQGGVGYTF. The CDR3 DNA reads TGTGCCAGCAGCCAAGATAAAGGACAGGGAGGAGTAGGCTACACCTTC.

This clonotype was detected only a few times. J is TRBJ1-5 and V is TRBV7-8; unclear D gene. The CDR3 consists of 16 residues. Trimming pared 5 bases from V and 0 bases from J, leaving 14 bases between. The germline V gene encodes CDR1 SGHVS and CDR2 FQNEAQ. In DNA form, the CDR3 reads TGTGCCAGCAGCCAAGCCCGGGCCTCTAGCAATCAGCCCCAGCATTTT. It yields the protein CASSQARASSNQPQHF. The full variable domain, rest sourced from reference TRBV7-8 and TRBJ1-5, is GAGVSQSPRYKVAKRGQDVALRCDPISGHVSLFWYQQALGQGPEFLTYFQNEAQLDKSGLPSDRFFAERPEGSVSTLKIQRTQQEDSAVYLCASSQARASSNQPQHFGDGTRLSIL.

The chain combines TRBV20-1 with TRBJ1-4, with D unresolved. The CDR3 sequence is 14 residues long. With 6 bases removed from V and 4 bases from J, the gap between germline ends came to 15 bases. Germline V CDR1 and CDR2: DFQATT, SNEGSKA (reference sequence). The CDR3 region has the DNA TGCAGTGCCCTCAAAGTGGGCTTTAATGAAAAACTGTTTTTT. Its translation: CSALKVGFNEKLFF.